A selection of T cell receptor beta chains follows, all from one sample in a study of brain metastases from non-small cell lung cancer. Profiling relied on immunoSEQ multiplex PCR, and the TCRdb table lists in-frame clones only, not all of them. The sample gives some 4,000 clones, nearly 90% of which show up once; approximately 3.5% is in the top ten. The sample consisted of primary lung tumor tissue. The receptors stem from a donor at least 40 years old with non-small cell lung cancer. Each CDR3 is given with its conserved first and last residue. The D gene is left open where the match is weak. Size tells how often a clone was seen (once, few, many) or the class of an expanded clone, and some rows leave it out.

TRBJ2-2,-,TRBV27,15,TRBD2,TGTGCCAGCAGCCTCGGGACTAGCGTCCCCGGGGAGCTGTTTTTT,CASSLGTSVPGELFF
TRBJ1-1,once,TRBV19,18,-,TGTGCCAGTAGTATTCAGGAGGCAACCCGGGGTGTGAACACTGAAGCTTTCTTT,CASSIQEATRGVNTEAFF
TRBJ1-3,-,TRBV6-5,15,-,TGTGCCGGAAGCCTTTACACGGCCTCTGAAAACACCATATATTTT,CAGSLYTASENTIYF
TRBJ1-4,-,TRBV3-1/TRBV3-2,15,-,TGTGCCAGCAGCCGGTGGAGCCTAACTAATGAAAAACTGTTTTTT,CASSRWSLTNEKLFF
TRBJ2-2,-,TRBV5-1,16,TRBD1,TGCGCCAGCAGCCCTAAGATAACAGGGGGCGTAGGGGAGCTGTTTTTT,CASSPKITGGVGELFF
TRBJ1-2,-,TRBV11-3,15,-,TGTGCCAGCAGCTTAGTGGGGGGCTGGAGCTATGGCTACACCTTC,CASSLVGGWSYGYTF
TRBJ2-2,once,TRBV5-1,14,TRBD2,TGCGCCAGCAGCTCGGGAGGAAGCACCGGGGAGCTGTTTTTT,CASSSGGSTGELFF
TRBJ1-4,-,TRBV19,12,-,TGTGCCAGTAAGGACGGGAATGAAAAACTGTTTTTT,CASKDGNEKLFF
TRBJ2-1,-,TRBV2,13,TRBD1,TGTGCCAGCAAGACAGGGTCGGGAAATGAGCAGTTCTTC,CASKTGSGNEQFF
TRBJ2-1,-,TRBV7-3,15,-,TGTGCCAGCAGCTTATATACGAGGGGCTACAATGAGCAGTTCTTC,CASSLYTRGYNEQFF
TRBJ1-2,-,TRBV28,13,-,TGTGCCAGCAGTTTAGGAGCCTTGCAAGGCTACACCTTC,CASSLGALQGYTF
TRBJ2-7,-,TRBV2,13,TRBD2,TGTGCCAGCAAGAGGACTAGCGGCTACGAGCAGTACTTC,CASKRTSGYEQYF
TRBJ1-2,-,TRBV13,18,TRBD1,TGTGCCAGCAGGTGGCAGGGACAGGGGGAAGGACCTAACTATGGCTACACCTTC,CASRWQGQGEGPNYGYTF
TRBJ2-1,-,TRBV7-3,15,TRBD1,TGTGCCAGCAGCACCGGGACAGGGCTCGACAATGAGCAGTTCTTC,CASSTGTGLDNEQFF
TRBJ1-1,-,TRBV14,15,-,TGTGCCAGCAGTTACTATGTTGGGGGGAACACTGAAGCTTTCTTT,CASSYYVGGNTEAFF
TRBJ2-5,-,TRBV5-5,13,TRBD2,TGTGCCAGCAGCCGGGGACTAAGAGAGACCCAGTACTTC,CASSRGLRETQYF
TRBJ2-5,-,TRBV7-9,18,TRBD2,TGTGCCAGCAGCCCGCCCCGGACTAGCGGGAGCCTGGGGGAGACCCAGTACTTC,CASSPPRTSGSLGETQYF
TRBJ1-5,-,TRBV24-1,14,-,TGTGCCACCTCTGCCAGGGCAAGCAATCAGCCCCAGCATTTT,CATSARASNQPQHF
TRBJ2-5,once,TRBV6-2/TRBV6-3,14,-,TGTGCCAGCAGTCCGACTACCCCCAGAGAGACCCAGTACTTC,CASSPTTPRETQYF
TRBJ2-1,once,TRBV7-9,12,-,TGTGCCAGCAGCTTAGGGACAAAGCCGGAGTTCTTC,CASSLGTKPEFF
TRBJ1-2,-,TRBV18,12,-,TGTGCCAGCTCTCGCGACTCGTATGGCTACACCTTC,CASSRDSYGYTF
TRBJ2-2,-,TRBV5-1,16,-,TGCGCCAGCAGCTTTAGTAGGACCGGGAATCCGGGGGAGCTGTTTTTT,CASSFSRTGNPGELFF
TRBJ1-1,once,TRBV19,14,-,TGTGCCAGTCAGTTAGTAGGGTTGAACACTGAAGCTTTCTTT,CASQLVGLNTEAFF
TRBJ2-2,-,TRBV5-4,17,TRBD2,TGTGCCAGCAGCTTTACTAGCGGCAATCCGAACACCGGGGAGCTGTTTTTT,CASSFTSGNPNTGELFF
TRBJ2-2,-,TRBV5-1,15,TRBD1,TGCGCCAGCAGTTCTACAGGGGCCAACACCGGGGAGCTGTTTTTT,CASSSTGANTGELFF
TRBJ2-1,once,TRBV7-6,13,-,TGTGCCAGCAGCTTCAACAGGGATAATGAGCAGTTCTTC,CASSFNRDNEQFF
TRBJ1-1,-,TRBV6-5,12,-,TGTGCCAGCAGCCAACTTGGGGGTGAAGCTTTCTTT,CASSQLGGEAFF
TRBJ1-3,once,TRBV14,14,-,TGTGCCAGCAGCCCTTTCGTCGGGGGAAACACCATATATTTT,CASSPFVGGNTIYF
TRBJ1-3,once,TRBV30,13,-,TGTGCCTGGAGTGTGGCGGCTGGAAACACCATATATTTT,CAWSVAAGNTIYF
TRBJ2-7,-,TRBV15,14,-,TGTGCCACCAGCACCGGGACAAGACTTTACGAGCAGTACTTC,CATSTGTRLYEQYF
TRBJ1-6,-,TRBV7-2,14,-,TGTGCCAGCAGCCCGGGACGACATAATTCACCCCTCCACTTT,CASSPGRHNSPLHF
TRBJ2-7,-,TRBV19,13,-,TGTGCCAGTAGTTCCGCAGATGCCTACGAGCAGTACTTC,CASSSADAYEQYF
TRBJ2-2,-,TRBV7-2,15,TRBD2,TGTGCCAGCAGCTTAGCCAGCGGGGGTGCCGGGGAGCTGTTTTTT,CASSLASGGAGELFF
TRBJ2-6,-,TRBV18,17,-,TGTGCCAGCTCACCGACAGGCCTGTCCTCTGGGGCCAACGTCCTGACTTTC,CASSPTGLSSGANVLTF
TRBJ1-4,-,TRBV19,15,-,TGTGCCAGTAGTCTGGGGGTTGCAACTAATGAAAAACTGTTTTTT,CASSLGVATNEKLFF
TRBJ1-4,few,TRBV6-5,14,-,TGTGCCAGCAGTCCATATGGAACTAATGAAAAACTGTTTTTT,CASSPYGTNEKLFF
TRBJ2-5,-,TRBV7-8,16,-,TGTGCCAGCAGCTTAGTCCTTTCGAGCAGAGAAGAGACCCAGTACTTC,CASSLVLSSREETQYF
TRBJ2-1,-,TRBV7-9,12,-,TGTGCCATCGACGGGACCTACAATGAACAGTTCTTC,CAIDGTYNEQFF
TRBJ2-1,-,TRBV20-1,14,TRBD1,TGCAGTGCTAGTGCGACAGGGGGCTGGAATGAGCAGTTCTTC,CSASATGGWNEQFF
TRBJ1-5,-,TRBV5-1,15,-,TGCGCCAGCAGCTTAGGAGGAAATAGCAATCAGCCCCAGCATTTT,CASSLGGNSNQPQHF
TRBJ2-3,-,TRBV27,15,-,TGTGCCAGCAGTTTAGGGGCAGGGGTGACAGATACGCAGTATTTT,CASSLGAGVTDTQYF
TRBJ1-2,-,TRBV19,14,-,TGTGCCAGTAGTATATCCCACCAGGGTCTACTAAACACCTTC,CASSISHQGLLNTF
TRBJ1-2,once,TRBV6-5,14,TRBD1,TGTGCCAGCAGCCCAGGGGGTCATAACTATGGCTACACCTTC,CASSPGGHNYGYTF
TRBJ1-3,-,TRBV3-1/TRBV3-2,15,-,TGTGCCAGCAGCCAACAAGGCAGCTCTGGAAACACCATATATTTT,CASSQQGSSGNTIYF
TRBJ2-3,-,TRBV5-5,14,-,TGTGCCAGCAGCTTTAGTGGTGGCCCAGATACGCAGTATTTT,CASSFSGGPDTQYF
TRBJ1-3,-,TRBV10-3,14,-,TGTGCCATCAGTGACGCAAGCTCTGGAAACACCATATATTTT,CAISDASSGNTIYF
TRBJ1-4,-,TRBV18,16,-,TGTGCCAGCTCACCACCGGGGAGGGGCGGCCGTGAAAAACTGTTTTTT,CASSPPGRGGREKLFF
TRBJ2-6,-,TRBV29-1,14,-,TGCAGCGTTGAGGTAGGGTCTGGGGCCAACGTCCTGACTTTC,CSVEVGSGANVLTF
TRBJ1-3,-,TRBV29-1,14,TRBD1,TGCAGCGGTCGGACAGGGACATCTGGAAACACCATATATTTT,CSGRTGTSGNTIYF